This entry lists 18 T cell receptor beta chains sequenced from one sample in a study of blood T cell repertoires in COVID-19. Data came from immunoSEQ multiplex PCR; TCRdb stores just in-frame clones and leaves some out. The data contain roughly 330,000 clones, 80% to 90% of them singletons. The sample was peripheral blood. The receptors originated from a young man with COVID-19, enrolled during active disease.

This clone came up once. The CDR3 region is CASSKDRQGTIPNTEAFF. The CDR3 DNA follows: TGTGCCAGCAGCAAAGACCGACAGGGGACGATCCCGAACACTGAAGCTTTCTTT. The gene calls are TRBV21-1 and TRBJ1-1; the D segment call TRBD1 is taken from the table without a DNA check. TRBV21-1 is deemed a pseudogene. There are 18 residues in the CDR3.

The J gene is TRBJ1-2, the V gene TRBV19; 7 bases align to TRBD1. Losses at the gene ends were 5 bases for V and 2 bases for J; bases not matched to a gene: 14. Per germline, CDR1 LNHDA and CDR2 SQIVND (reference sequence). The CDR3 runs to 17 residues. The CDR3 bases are TGTGCCAGTAGTCGCGGGACAGACTACCGCAACAACTATGGCTACACCTTC. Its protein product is CASSRGTDYRNNYGYTF.

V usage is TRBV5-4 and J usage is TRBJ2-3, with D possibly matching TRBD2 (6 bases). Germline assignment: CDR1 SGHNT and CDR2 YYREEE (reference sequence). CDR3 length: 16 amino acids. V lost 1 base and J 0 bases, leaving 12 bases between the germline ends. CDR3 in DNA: TGTGCCAGCAGCTTGTACACTAGCCCAAGCACAGATACGCAGTATTTT. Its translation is CASSLYTSPSTDTQYF.

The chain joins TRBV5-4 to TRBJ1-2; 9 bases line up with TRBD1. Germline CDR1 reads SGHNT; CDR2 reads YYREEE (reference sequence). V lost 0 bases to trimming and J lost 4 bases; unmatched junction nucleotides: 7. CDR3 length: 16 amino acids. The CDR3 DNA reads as TGTGCCAGCAGCTTGGATTGGGGACAGGGTGGCTATGGCTACACCTTC. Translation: CASSLDWGQGGYGYTF. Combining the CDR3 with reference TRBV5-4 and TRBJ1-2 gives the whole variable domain ETGVTQSPTHLIKTRGQQVTLRCSSQSGHNTVSWYQQALGQGPQFIFQYYREEENGRGNFPPRFSGLQFPNYSSELNVNALELDDSALYLCASSLDWGQGGYGYTFGSGTRLTVV.

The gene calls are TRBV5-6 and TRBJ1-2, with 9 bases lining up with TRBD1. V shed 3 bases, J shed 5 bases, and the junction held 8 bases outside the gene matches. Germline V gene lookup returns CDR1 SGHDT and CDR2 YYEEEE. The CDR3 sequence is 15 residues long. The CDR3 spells CASSWDRAASYGYTF. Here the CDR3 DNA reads TGTGCCAGCAGCTGGGACAGGGCGGCCTCTTATGGCTACACCTTC. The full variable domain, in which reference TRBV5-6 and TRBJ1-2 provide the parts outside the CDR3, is DAGVTQSPTHLIKTRGQQVTLRCSPKSGHDTVSWYQQALGQGPQFIFQYYEEEERQRGNFPDRFSGHQFPNYSSELNVNALLLGDSALYLCASSWDRAASYGYTFGSGTRLTVV.

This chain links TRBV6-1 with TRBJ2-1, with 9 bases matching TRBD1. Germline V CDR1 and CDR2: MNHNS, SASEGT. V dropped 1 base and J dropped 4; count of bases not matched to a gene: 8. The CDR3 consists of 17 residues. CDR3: CASSEGFGTGSYNEQFF. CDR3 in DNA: TGTGCCAGCAGTGAAGGGTTTGGGACAGGGTCTTACAATGAGCAGTTCTTC.

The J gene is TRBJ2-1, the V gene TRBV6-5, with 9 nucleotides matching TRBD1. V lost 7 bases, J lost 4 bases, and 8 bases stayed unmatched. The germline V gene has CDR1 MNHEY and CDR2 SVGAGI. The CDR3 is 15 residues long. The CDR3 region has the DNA TGTGCCAGCAAGGGTATCGGGACAGGGTACAATGAGCAGTTCTTC. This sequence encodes CASKGIGTGYNEQFF.

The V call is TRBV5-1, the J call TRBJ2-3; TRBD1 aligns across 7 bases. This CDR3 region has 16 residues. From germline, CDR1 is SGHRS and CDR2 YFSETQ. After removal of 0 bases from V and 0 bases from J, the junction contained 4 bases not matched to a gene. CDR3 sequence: CASSLGQGSSTDTQYF. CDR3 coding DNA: TGCGCCAGCAGCTTGGGACAGGGCTCTAGCACAGATACGCAGTATTTT.

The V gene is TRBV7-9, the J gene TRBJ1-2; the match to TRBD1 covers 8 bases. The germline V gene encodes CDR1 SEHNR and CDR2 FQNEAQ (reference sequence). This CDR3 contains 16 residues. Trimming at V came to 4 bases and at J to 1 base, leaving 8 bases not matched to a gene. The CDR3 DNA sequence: TGTGCCAGCAGCTCTTTGACAGGGGAAATTAACTATGGCTACACCTTC. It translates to CASSSLTGEINYGYTF. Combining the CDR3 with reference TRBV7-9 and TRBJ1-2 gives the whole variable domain DTGVSQNPRHKITKRGQNVTFRCDPISEHNRLYWYRQTLGQGPEFLTYFQNEAQLEKSRLLSDRFSAERPKGSFSTLEIQRTEQGDSAMYLCASSSLTGEINYGYTFGSGTRLTVV.

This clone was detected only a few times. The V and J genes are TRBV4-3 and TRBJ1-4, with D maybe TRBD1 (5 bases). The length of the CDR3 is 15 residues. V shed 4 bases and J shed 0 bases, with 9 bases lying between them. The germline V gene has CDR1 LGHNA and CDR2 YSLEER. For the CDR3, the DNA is TGCGCCAGCAGCCCGGGGGGTGCAACTAATGAAAAACTGTTTTTT. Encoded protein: CASSPGGATNEKLFF.

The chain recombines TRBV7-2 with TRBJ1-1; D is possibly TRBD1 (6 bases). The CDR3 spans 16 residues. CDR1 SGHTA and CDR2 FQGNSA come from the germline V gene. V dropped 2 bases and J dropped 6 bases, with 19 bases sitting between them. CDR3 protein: CASSLSVRARTAEAFF. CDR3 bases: TGTGCCAGCAGCTTAAGTGTCCGAGCGCGGACAGCTGAAGCTTTCTTT.

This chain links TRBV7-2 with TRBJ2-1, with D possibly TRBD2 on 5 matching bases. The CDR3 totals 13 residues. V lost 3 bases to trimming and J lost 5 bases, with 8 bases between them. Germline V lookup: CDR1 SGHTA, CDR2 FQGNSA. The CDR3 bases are TGTGCCAGCAGCTTCAGCGGAGACAATGAGCAGTTCTTC. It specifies CASSFSGDNEQFF.

The CDR3 DNA sequence: TGTGCCAGTAGACTCCACAGGGCCGATGAAAAACTGTTTTTT. The encoded protein is CASRLHRADEKLFF. The chain links TRBV19 to TRBJ1-4, with D tentatively TRBD1 (6 bases). The V and J ends lost 6 bases and 6 bases respectively, with 14 bases between them. Germline CDR1 reads LNHDA; CDR2 reads SQIVND (reference sequence). The CDR3 runs 14 residues.

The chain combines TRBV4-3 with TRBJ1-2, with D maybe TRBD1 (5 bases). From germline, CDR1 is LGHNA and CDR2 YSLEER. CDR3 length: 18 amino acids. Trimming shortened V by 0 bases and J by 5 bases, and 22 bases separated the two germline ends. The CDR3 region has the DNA TGCGCCAGCAGCCAAGATAAGCCCAGATTCAATAAGGGGTATGGCTACACCTTC. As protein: CASSQDKPRFNKGYGYTF.

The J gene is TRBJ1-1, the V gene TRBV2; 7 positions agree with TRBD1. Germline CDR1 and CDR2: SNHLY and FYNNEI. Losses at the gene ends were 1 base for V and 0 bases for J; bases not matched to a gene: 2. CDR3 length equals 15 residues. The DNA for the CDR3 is TGTGCCAGCAGTGAAGACAGGGGTGTGAACACTGAAGCTTTCTTT. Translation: CASSEDRGVNTEAFF. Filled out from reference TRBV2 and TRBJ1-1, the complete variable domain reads EPEVTQTPSHQVTQMGQEVILRCVPISNHLYFYWYRQILGQKVEFLVSFYNNEISEKSEIFDDQFSVERPDGSNFTLKIRSTKLEDSAMYFCASSEDRGVNTEAFFGQGTRLTVV.

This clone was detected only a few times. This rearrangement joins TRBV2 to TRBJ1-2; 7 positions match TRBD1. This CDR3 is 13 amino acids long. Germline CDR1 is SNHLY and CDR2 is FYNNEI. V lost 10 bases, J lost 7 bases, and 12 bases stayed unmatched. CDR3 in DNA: TGTGCCACCACAGGGGTAGTTAGGGGTGGCTACACCTTC. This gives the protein CATTGVVRGGYTF. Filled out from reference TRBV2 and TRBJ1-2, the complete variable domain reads EPEVTQTPSHQVTQMGQEVILRCVPISNHLYFYWYRQILGQKVEFLVSFYNNEISEKSEIFDDQFSVERPDGSNFTLKIRSTKLEDSAMYFCATTGVVRGGYTFGSGTRLTVV.

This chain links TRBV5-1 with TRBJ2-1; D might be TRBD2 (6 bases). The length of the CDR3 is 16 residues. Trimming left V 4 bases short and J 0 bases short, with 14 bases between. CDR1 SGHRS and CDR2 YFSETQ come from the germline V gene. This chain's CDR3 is CASSPGLLGSYNEQFF. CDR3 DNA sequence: TGCGCCAGCAGCCCGGGACTCCTCGGCTCCTACAATGAGCAGTTCTTC.

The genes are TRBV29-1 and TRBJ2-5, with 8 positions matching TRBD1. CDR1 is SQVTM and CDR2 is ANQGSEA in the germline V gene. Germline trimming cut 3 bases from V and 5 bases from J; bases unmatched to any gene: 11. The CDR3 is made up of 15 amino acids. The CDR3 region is CSVEAGGEFDETQYF. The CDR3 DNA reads TGCAGCGTTGAGGCAGGGGGCGAATTCGACGAGACCCAGTACTTC.